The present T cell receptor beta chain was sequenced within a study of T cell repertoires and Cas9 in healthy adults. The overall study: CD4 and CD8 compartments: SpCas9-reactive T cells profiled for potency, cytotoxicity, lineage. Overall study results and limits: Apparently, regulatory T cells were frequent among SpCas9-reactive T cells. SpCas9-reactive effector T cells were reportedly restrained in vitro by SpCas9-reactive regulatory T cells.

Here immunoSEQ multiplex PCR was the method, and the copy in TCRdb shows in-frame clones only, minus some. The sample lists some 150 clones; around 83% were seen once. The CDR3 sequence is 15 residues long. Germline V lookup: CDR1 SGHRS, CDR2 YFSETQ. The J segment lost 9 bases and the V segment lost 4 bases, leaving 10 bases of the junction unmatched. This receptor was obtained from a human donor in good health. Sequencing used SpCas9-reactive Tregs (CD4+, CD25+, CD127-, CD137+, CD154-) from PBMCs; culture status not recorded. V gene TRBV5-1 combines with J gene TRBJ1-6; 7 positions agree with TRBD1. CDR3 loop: CASSPSGTVGSPLHF. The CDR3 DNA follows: TGCGCCAGCAGCCCCTCCGGGACAGTCGGTTCACCCCTCCACTTT.